The 20 T cell receptor beta chains in this list originate from one sample, sequenced in a study of response to subunit inactivated influenza vaccine. In TCRdb, the RT-PCR reads were re-called with MiXCR into one record per CDR3 protein. This repertoire shows about 570,000 distinct CDR3 sequences, approximately 10% found once; its top ten account for 10%. Material: PBMCs from blood, obtained on the day of vaccination. All receptors derive from a man in his fifties or sixties who received an inactivated influenza vaccine.

The chain has TRBV5-1 and TRBJ1-6, with 7 bases aligning to TRBD1. Germline-derived CDR1 and CDR2 are SGHRS and YFSETQ. V lost 4 bases, J lost 5 bases, and 3 bases stayed unmatched. This CDR3 is 14 amino acids long. CDR3: CASSLGQHNSPLHF. CDR3 in DNA: TGCGCCAGCAGCCTGGGACAGCATAATTCACCCCTCCACTTT. The variable domain in full, completed from reference TRBV5-1 and TRBJ1-6, reads KAGVTQTPRYLIKTRGQQVTLSCSPISGHRSVSWYQQTPGQGLQFLFEYFSETQRNKGNFPGRFSGRQFSNSRSEMNVSTLELGDSALYLCASSLGQHNSPLHFGNGTRLTVT.

This clonotype was picked up a small number of times. The chain recombines TRBV30 with TRBJ1-5; no reliable D call. The CDR3 is 14 amino acids. The germline V and J ends were trimmed by 2 bases and 9 bases, with 17 bases remaining between them. Germline V gene data show CDR1 as GTSNPN and CDR2 as SVGIG (reference sequence). CDR3 in amino acids: CAWSPPGLGRPQHF. The CDR3 nucleotides are TGTGCCTGGAGTCCCCCCGGGTTGGGGAGGCCCCAGCATTTT.

At least ten counts were recorded for this clonotype. This rearrangement joins TRBV7-6 to TRBJ2-5; no definite D call. Germline loops: CDR1 SGHVS, CDR2 FNYEAQ. The V end lost 1 base, the J end lost 5 bases, and 14 bases lay between the germline ends. There are 15 residues in the CDR3. This CDR3 reads CASSLVATLRETQYF. CDR3 bases: TGTGCCAGCAGCTTAGTCGCGACCCTAAGGGAGACCCAGTACTTC.

This chain uses TRBV12-3 or TRBV12-4 with TRBJ2-1, with D possibly called TRBD1 or TRBD2 (5 bases each). This CDR3 spans 14 amino acids. Trimming took off 7 bases at V and 4 bases at J, with 14 bases between the two ends. The CDR3 region has the DNA TGTGCCAGCAAGGTCACGGGGACGTACAATGAGCAGTTCTTC. Amino acids: CASKVTGTYNEQFF.

V is TRBV11-3 and J is TRBJ2-3; TRBD1 might be the D (5 bases). Trimming pared 4 bases from V and 13 bases from J, leaving 21 bases between. Germline V lookup: CDR1 SGHNT, CDR2 YENEEA. The CDR3 runs to 14 residues. CDR3 DNA sequence: TGTGCCAGCAGCTCAGAATCTACAGGTGTGGAGAAGTATTTT. This codes for CASSSESTGVEKYF.

The V and J genes are TRBV7-9 and TRBJ2-1; D may be TRBD2 (6 bases). The CDR3 sequence is 15 residues long. The V and J ends lost 7 bases and 3 bases respectively, with 16 bases between them. The germline V gene has CDR1 SEHNR and CDR2 FQNEAQ (reference sequence). The DNA for the CDR3 is TGTGCCAGCACCCCCGGCCGGGGGAACTACAATGAGCAGTTCTTC. Protein product: CASTPGRGNYNEQFF.

The V and J genes are TRBV18 and TRBJ1-2; D remains ambiguous. V lost 4 bases, J lost 5 bases, and 17 bases lay in between. The germline CDR1 and CDR2 sequences are KGHSH and LQKENI. The CDR3 sequence is 15 residues long. CDR3 residues: CASSLKPGNPYGYTF. DNA for the CDR3: TGTGCCAGCTCACTCAAACCCGGGAATCCATATGGCTACACCTTC.

This clonotype appeared many times. Here the CDR3 DNA reads TGTGCCAGCAGTTTAGCAGGTCTAGGCAGGGACTTCGGTCGGGCGCAGTTCTTC. The encoded protein is CASSLAGLGRDFGRAQFF. The chain employs TRBV27 and TRBJ2-1; D perhaps matches TRBD2 (6 bases). The CDR3 is 18 amino acids. In germline, CDR1 is MNHEY, CDR2 SMNVEV (reference sequence). With 2 bases removed from V and 12 bases from J, the gap between germline ends came to 29 bases.

This clonotype has at least ten counts. V and J are TRBV7-9 and TRBJ2-3; 7 bases match TRBD1. V gave up 5 bases and J gave up 2 bases; unmatched junction bases: 7. CDR3 size: 15 residues. Per the germline V gene, CDR1 is SEHNR and CDR2 is FQNEAQ (reference sequence). The CDR3 nucleotides read TGTGCCAGCAGCCGTACGGGACAGAACACAGATACGCAGTATTTT. Its protein product is CASSRTGQNTDTQYF.

This clonotype was detected a few times. This sequence joins TRBV6-1 and TRBJ2-2; TRBD1 matches at 8 bases. CDR1 MNHNS and CDR2 SASEGT come from the germline V gene. This CDR3 spans 16 amino acids. V lost 7 bases to trimming and J lost 2 bases; unmatched junction nucleotides: 9. In DNA form, the CDR3 reads TGTGCCAGCACCTCGGCCGGACAGGGTAACACCGGGGAGCTGTTTTTT. It codes for CASTSAGQGNTGELFF.

This clonotype was found a few times. The rearrangement links TRBV28 to TRBJ1-1, with D possibly matching TRBD1 (5 bases). This CDR3 spans 16 amino acids. V was cut by 6 bases and J by 3 bases, with 20 bases left in between. Germline V gives CDR1 MDHEN, CDR2 SYDVKM. CDR3 protein: CASRTHRGIRDTEAFF. CDR3 nucleotides: TGTGCCAGCAGAACCCATAGGGGTATTCGGGACACTGAAGCTTTCTTT.

The chain links TRBV6-2 or TRBV6-3 to TRBJ2-3; TRBD2 aligns across 7 bases. The CDR3 covers 14 residues. Germline CDR1 MNHEY, CDR2 SVGEGT. V lost 10 bases, J lost 5 bases, and 12 bases stayed unmatched. CDR3 nucleotide sequence: TGTGCCACCTTGGCTAGCGGAGTGGTAGATACGCAGTATTTT. Translation gives CATLASGVVDTQYF.

V is TRBV4-1 and J is TRBJ2-4; 10 positions agree with TRBD2. Looked up from germline, CDR1 is MGHRA and CDR2 is YSYEKL. The CDR3 is made up of 20 amino acids. The J segment lost 0 bases and the V segment lost 4 bases, leaving 15 bases of the junction unmatched. The CDR3 DNA sequence: TGCGCCAGCAGCCCCCCTAACCCAGCGGGGGGGCGGCTAGCCAAAAACATTCAGTACTTC. Its translation: CASSPPNPAGGRLAKNIQYF.

The V and J genes are TRBV6-1 and TRBJ1-1, with D hard to call. CDR3 size: 13 residues. V lost 1 base and J lost 4, with 7 bases in between. CDR1 is MNHNS, CDR2 SASEGT, per germline. In DNA form, the CDR3 reads TGTGCCAGCAGTGAAGGGCAGGTCACTGAAGCTTTCTTT. Translating it yields CASSEGQVTEAFF.

This clonotype was counted between two and nine times. The chain joins TRBV20-1 to TRBJ2-5; D not certain. Trimming pared 0 bases from V and 4 bases from J, leaving 9 bases between. The CDR3 consists of 13 residues. Germline CDR1 reads DFQATT; CDR2 reads SNEGSKA (reference sequence). The CDR3 DNA is TGCAGTGCTAGAGATCGTTATGGAGAGACCCAGTACTTC. Its protein is CSARDRYGETQYF.

This chain connects TRBV5-1 to TRBJ2-1, with 9 bases matching TRBD1. With 2 bases clipped from V and 6 bases from J, the junction kept 6 bases outside the gene matches. The CDR3 spans 15 residues. From germline, CDR1 is SGHRS and CDR2 YFSETQ. CDR3 DNA: TGCGCCAGCAGCTTTGCCGGGACAGGGAGCAATGAGCAGTTCTTC. Amino acids: CASSFAGTGSNEQFF.

This clonotype has more than one count but fewer than ten. The chain combines TRBV12-3 or TRBV12-4 with TRBJ2-7; 9 bases fit TRBD2. The V gene end was trimmed by 5 bases and the J gene end by 3 bases; junction bases not matched to a gene: 5. CDR3 size: 14 residues. The CDR3 DNA sequence: TGTGCCAGCAGTCAAGCGGGAGGAAACTACGAGCAGTACTTC. This gives the protein CASSQAGGNYEQYF.

This clonotype was observed a handful of times. The V and J genes are TRBV20-1 and TRBJ2-7; 7 nucleotides match TRBD1. Germline trimming cut 5 bases from V and 2 bases from J; bases unmatched to any gene: 3. The CDR3 has 12 residues. Germline loops: CDR1 DFQATT, CDR2 SNEGSKA (reference sequence). The CDR3 DNA is TGCAGTGCTGGACAGGCAACCTACGAGCAGTACTTC. Encoded protein: CSAGQATYEQYF.

This clonotype has only a few counts. The chain links TRBV29-1 to TRBJ2-1; 12 bases agree with TRBD2. The CDR3 has 16 amino acids. CDR1 is SQVTM and CDR2 is ANQGSEA in the germline V gene. With 4 bases clipped from V and 4 bases from J, the junction kept 8 bases outside the gene matches. CDR3 in amino acids: CSVVLAGGPGYNEQFF. CDR3 DNA: TGCAGCGTTGTTCTAGCGGGAGGGCCTGGGTACAATGAGCAGTTCTTC.

This clonotype was counted at least ten times. The chain recombines TRBV6-1 with TRBJ2-7, with 16 bases matching TRBD2. CDR3 size: 17 residues. Germline V gives CDR1 MNHNS, CDR2 SASEGT. V dropped 4 bases and J dropped 3; count of bases not matched to a gene: 6. The DNA of the CDR3 is TGTGCCAGCAGTGCGCCGGGACTAGCGGGAGGGATCTACGAGCAGTACTTC. Amino acids: CASSAPGLAGGIYEQYF.